The clone carrying this T cell receptor (beta chain) was found many times. What it binds is unknown. This entry is derived from a study of response to subunit inactivated influenza vaccine. Study results and caveats: It was suggested by the authors that few new T cells are recruited by each seasonal influenza vaccination.

Per germline, CDR1 MDHEN and CDR2 SYDVKM. CDR3 size: 13 residues. Losses at the gene ends were 3 bases for V and 4 bases for J; bases not matched to a gene: 3. TCRdb redid the calling of the RT-PCR reads with MiXCR, one entry per CDR3 protein. This table has hundreds of thousands of distinct CDR3 sequences, roughly 15% appearing once. The J gene is TRBJ2-7, the V gene TRBV28; 7 bases are shared with TRBD1. This material consisted of PBMCs from blood, taken around 14 days before vaccination. This sequence was found in a man between 45 and 60 years old who received an inactivated influenza vaccine. In nucleotides, the CDR3 is TGTGCCAGCAGTTTTTACAGGGGTTACGAGCAGTACTTC. This gives the protein CASSFYRGYEQYF. Using reference TRBV28 and TRBJ2-7 for the parts outside the CDR3, the full variable domain is DVKVTQSSRYLVKRTGEKVFLECVQDMDHENMFWYRQDPGLGLRLIYFSYDVKMKEKGDIPEGYSVSREKKERFSLILESASTNQTSMYLCASSFYRGYEQYFGPGTRLTVT.